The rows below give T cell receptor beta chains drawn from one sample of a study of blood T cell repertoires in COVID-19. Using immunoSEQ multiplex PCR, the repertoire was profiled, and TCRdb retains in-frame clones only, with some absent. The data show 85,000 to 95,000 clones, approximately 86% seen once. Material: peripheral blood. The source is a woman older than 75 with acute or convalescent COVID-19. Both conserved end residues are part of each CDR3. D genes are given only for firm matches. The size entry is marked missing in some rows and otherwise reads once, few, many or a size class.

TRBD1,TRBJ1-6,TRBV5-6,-,TGTGCCAGCAGCTTGTGGTACAGGGGGCGAGTTAGTTCACCCCTCCACTTT,CASSLWYRGRVSSPLHF
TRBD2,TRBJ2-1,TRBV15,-,TGTGCCACCAGCAGAGATAGCGGGGGATACAATGAGCAGTTCTTC,CATSRDSGGYNEQFF
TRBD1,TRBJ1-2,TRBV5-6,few,TGTGCCAGCAGCTTGGTTTACAGGGGTCACTATGGCTACACCTTC,CASSLVYRGHYGYTF
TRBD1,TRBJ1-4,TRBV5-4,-,TGTGCCAGCAGTCGACAGGGGGCGCCCCGGGATGAAAAACTGTTTTTT,CASSRQGAPRDEKLFF
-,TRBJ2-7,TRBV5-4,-,TGTGCCAGCAGCTTGGGACAATCCTACGAGCAGTACTTC,CASSLGQSYEQYF
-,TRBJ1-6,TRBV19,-,TGTGCCAGCTGGGGGGGCAGAAATAATTCACCCCTCCACTTT,CASWGGRNNSPLHF
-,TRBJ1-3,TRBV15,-,TGTGCCACCAGCGGCCTCCACGGGACTTCGGGAAACACCATATATTTT,CATSGLHGTSGNTIYF
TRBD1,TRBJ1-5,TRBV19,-,TGTGCCAGTAGTATAAGTCCCGACAGGGGCGATCAGCCCCAGCATTTT,CASSISPDRGDQPQHF
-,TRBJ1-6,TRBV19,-,TGTGCCAGTAGCTACTATAATTCACCCCTCCACTTT,CASSYYNSPLHF
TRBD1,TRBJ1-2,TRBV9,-,TGTGCCAGCAGCTCACCCAGGGACAGGTCAGCTAACTATGGCTACACCTTC,CASSSPRDRSANYGYTF
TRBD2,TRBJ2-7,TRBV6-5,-,TGTGCCAGCAGCTTACTAGCGGGGGCCTCCTACGAGCAGTACTTC,CASSLLAGASYEQYF